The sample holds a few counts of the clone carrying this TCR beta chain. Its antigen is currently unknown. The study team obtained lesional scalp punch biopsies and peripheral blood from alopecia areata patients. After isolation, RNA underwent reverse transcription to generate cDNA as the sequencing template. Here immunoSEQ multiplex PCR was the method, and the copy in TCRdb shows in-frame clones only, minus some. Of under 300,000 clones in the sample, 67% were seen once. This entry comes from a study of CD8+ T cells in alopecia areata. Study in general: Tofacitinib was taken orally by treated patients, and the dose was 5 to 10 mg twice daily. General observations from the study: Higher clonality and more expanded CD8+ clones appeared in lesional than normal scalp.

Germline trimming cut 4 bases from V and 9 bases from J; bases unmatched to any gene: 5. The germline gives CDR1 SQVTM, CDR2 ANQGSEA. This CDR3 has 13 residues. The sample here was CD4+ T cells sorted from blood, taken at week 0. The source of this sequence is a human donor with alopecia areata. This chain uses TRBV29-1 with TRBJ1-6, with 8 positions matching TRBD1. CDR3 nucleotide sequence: TGCAGCGTTGGGGCAGGGGGCGGTTCACCCCTCCACTTT. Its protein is CSVGAGGGSPLHF.